This T cell receptor beta chain was recovered during a study of identical twins. Whole-study findings and limits: Twin sharing of out-of-frame TCR alpha was underestimated by models in monozygotic pairs. There were fewer insertions in abundant cord blood beta clonotypes, but memory repertoires showed no such pattern. Twins' surplus sharing was weaker for beta out-of-frame sequences.

A single record per CDR3 protein comes from TCRdb applying MiXCR to the 5' RACE reads. This repertoire shows fewer than 900,000 distinct CDR3 sequences, about 20% found once; its top ten account for roughly 4%. Germline-derived CDR1 and CDR2 are SGDLS and YYNGEE. The J segment lost 3 bases and the V segment lost 0 bases, leaving 5 bases of the junction unmatched. This CDR3 contains 16 residues. There are a few counts of this clonotype. Antigen unknown. These data also formed part of another study, on T cells expressing NK-cell markers. That study reports: Of eight sequenced donors, seven were HCMV-seropositive and one HCMV-seronegative.

The sequenced sample consisted of PBMCs. The J gene is TRBJ2-1, the V gene TRBV9; TRBD2 agrees at 8 bases. This TCR came from a woman under 30 in good health. CDR3 residues: CASSVVGSGVYNEQFF. The CDR3 nucleotides are TGTGCCAGCAGCGTAGTTGGTAGCGGGGTCTACAATGAGCAGTTCTTC.